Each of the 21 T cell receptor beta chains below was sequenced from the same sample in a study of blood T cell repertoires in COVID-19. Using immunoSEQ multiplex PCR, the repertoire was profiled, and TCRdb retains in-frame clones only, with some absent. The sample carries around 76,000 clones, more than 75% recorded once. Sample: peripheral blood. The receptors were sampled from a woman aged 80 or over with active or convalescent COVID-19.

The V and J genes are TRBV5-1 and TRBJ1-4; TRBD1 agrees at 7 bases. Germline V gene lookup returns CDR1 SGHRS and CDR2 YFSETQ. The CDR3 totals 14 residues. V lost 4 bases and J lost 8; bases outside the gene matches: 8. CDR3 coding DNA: TGCGCCAGCAGCCGCGGGACAGCTGGAGAAAAACTGTTTTTT. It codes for CASSRGTAGEKLFF. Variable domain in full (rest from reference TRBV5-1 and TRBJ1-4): KAGVTQTPRYLIKTRGQQVTLSCSPISGHRSVSWYQQTPGQGLQFLFEYFSETQRNKGNFPGRFSGRQFSNSRSEMNVSTLELGDSALYLCASSRGTAGEKLFFGSGTQLSVL.

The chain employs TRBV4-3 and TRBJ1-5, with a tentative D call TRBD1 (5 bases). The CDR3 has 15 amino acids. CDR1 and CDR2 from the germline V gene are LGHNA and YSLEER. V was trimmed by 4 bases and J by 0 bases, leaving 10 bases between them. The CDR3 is CASSLDRTSNQPQHF. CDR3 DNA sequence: TGCGCCAGCAGCCTAGACAGAACTAGCAATCAGCCCCAGCATTTT.

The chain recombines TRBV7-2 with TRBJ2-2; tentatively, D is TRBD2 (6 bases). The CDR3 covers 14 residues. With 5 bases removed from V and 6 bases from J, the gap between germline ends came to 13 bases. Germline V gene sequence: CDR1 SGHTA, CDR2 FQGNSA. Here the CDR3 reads CASSQGGTAGELFF. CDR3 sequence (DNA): TGTGCCAGCAGCCAAGGCGGGACCGCCGGGGAGCTGTTTTTT.

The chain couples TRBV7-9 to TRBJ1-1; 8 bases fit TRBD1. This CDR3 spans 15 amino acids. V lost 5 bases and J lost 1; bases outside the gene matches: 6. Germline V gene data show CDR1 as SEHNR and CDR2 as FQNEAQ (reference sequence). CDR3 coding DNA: TGTGCCAGCAGCCTTACCGGGACAGGGAACACTGAAGCTTTCTTT. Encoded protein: CASSLTGTGNTEAFF.

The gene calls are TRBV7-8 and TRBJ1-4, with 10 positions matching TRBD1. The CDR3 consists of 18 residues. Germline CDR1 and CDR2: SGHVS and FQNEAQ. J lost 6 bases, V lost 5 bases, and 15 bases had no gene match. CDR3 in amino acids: CASSEDRGSLRGHEKLFF. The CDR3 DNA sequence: TGTGCCAGCAGCGAGGACAGGGGGTCCCTCCGGGGGCATGAAAAACTGTTTTTT. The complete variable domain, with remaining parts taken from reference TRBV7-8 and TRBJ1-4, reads GAGVSQSPRYKVAKRGQDVALRCDPISGHVSLFWYQQALGQGPEFLTYFQNEAQLDKSGLPSDRFFAERPEGSVSTLKIQRTQQEDSAVYLCASSEDRGSLRGHEKLFFGSGTQLSVL.

The CDR3 spells CASSYIPGQVPYEQYF. For the CDR3, the DNA is TGTGCCAGCAGTTACATCCCGGGACAGGTACCCTACGAGCAGTACTTC. V and J are TRBV6-2 or TRBV6-3 and TRBJ2-7, with 8 nucleotides matching TRBD1. This CDR3 region has 16 residues. Germline CDR1 reads MNHEY; CDR2 reads SVGEGT. The trim removed 2 bases at V and 2 bases at J, leaving 8 bases unmatched.

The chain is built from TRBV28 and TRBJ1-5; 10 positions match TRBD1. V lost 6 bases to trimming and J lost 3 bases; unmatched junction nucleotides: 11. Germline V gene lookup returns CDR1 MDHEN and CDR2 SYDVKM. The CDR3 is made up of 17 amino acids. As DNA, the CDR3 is TGTGCCAGCAGCTCCCCCCCCGGGACAGGGGACAATCAGCCCCAGCATTTT. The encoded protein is CASSSPPGTGDNQPQHF.

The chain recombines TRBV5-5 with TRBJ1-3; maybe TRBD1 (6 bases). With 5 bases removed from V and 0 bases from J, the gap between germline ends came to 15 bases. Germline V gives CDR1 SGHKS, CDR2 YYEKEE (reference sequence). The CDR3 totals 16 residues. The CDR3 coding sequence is TGTGCCAGCAGGGGGGCACAGGGACGCTCTGGAAACACCATATATTTT. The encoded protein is CASRGAQGRSGNTIYF.

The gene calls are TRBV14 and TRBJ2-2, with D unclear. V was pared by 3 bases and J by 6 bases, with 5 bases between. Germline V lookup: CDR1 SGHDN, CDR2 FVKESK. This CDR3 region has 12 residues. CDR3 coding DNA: TGTGCCAGCAGCCATCCGTCCGGGGAGCTGTTTTTT. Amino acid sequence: CASSHPSGELFF.

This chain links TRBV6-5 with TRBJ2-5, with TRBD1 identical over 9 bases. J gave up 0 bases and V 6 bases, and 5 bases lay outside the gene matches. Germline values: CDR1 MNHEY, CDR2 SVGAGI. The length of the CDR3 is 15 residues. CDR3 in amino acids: CASRDRGANQETQYF. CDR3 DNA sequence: TGTGCCAGCAGAGACAGGGGGGCGAACCAAGAGACCCAGTACTTC.

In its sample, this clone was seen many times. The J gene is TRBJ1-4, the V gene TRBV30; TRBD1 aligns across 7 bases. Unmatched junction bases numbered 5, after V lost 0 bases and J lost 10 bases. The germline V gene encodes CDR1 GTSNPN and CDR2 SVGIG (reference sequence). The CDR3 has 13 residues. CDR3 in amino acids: CAWSVTGARKLFF. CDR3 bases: TGTGCCTGGAGTGTAACAGGGGCTCGAAAACTGTTTTTT.

The CDR3 region has the DNA TGTGCCAGCAGGGGGGACACCCGATCCAATTCACCCCTCCACTTT. This encodes CASRGDTRSNSPLHF. J is TRBJ1-6 and V is TRBV6-5; perhaps TRBD1 as D (6 bases). The ends were cut back, 6 bases at V and 7 bases at J, with 16 bases in the middle. The CDR3 extends over 15 amino acids. From germline, CDR1 is MNHEY and CDR2 SVGAGI.

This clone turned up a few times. CDR3 protein: CASSESGVGNQPQHF. CDR3 in DNA: TGTGCCAGCAGCGAGTCGGGGGTTGGCAATCAGCCCCAGCATTTT. V is TRBV6-5 and J is TRBJ1-5, with a possible D match to TRBD1 (5 bases). Germline V lookup: CDR1 MNHEY, CDR2 SVGAGI. The V end lost 6 bases, the J end lost 2 bases, and 14 bases lay between the germline ends. CDR3 length equals 15 residues.

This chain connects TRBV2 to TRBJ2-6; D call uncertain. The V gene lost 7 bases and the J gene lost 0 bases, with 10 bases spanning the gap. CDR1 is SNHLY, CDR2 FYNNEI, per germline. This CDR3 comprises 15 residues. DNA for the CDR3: TGTGCCAGCATCAAAGACAACTCTGGGGCCAACGTCCTGACTTTC. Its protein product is CASIKDNSGANVLTF.

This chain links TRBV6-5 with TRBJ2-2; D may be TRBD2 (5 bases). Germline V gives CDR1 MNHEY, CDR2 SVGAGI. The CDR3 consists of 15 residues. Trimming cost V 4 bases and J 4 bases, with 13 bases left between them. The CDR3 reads CASSSGLTATGELFF. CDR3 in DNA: TGTGCCAGCAGTTCGGGATTGACTGCCACCGGGGAGCTGTTTTTT.

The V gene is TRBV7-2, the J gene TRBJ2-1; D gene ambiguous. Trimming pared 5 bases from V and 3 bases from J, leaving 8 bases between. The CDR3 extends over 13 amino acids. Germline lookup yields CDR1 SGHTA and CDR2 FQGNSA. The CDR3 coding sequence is TGTGCCAGCAGCCAGCCTAGCTACAATGAGCAGTTCTTC. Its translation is CASSQPSYNEQFF.

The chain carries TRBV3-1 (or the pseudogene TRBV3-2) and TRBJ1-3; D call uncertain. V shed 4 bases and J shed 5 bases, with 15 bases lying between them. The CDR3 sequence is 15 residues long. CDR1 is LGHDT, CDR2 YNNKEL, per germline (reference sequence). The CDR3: CASSPRGGPRNTIYF. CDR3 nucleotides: TGTGCCAGCAGCCCCCGGGGTGGACCGCGAAACACCATATATTTT.

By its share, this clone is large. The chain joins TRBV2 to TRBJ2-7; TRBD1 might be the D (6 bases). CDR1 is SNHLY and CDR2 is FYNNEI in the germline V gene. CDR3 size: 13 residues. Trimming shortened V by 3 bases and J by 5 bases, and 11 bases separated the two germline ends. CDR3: CASSDGTSDEQYF. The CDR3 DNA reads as TGTGCCAGCAGTGACGGGACATCGGACGAGCAGTACTTC.

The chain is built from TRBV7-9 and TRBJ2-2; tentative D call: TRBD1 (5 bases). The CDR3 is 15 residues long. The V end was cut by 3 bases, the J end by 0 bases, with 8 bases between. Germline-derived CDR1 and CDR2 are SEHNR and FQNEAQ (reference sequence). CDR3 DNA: TGTGCCAGCAGCTTTGGGGCGGCGAACACCGGGGAGCTGTTTTTT. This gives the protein CASSFGAANTGELFF.

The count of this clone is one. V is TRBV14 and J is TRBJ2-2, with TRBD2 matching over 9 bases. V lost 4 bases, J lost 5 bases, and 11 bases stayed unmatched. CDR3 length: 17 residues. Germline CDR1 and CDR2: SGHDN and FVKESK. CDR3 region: CASSPWSSGGLTGELFF. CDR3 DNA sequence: TGTGCCAGCAGCCCGTGGAGTAGCGGGGGACTAACCGGGGAGCTGTTTTTT.

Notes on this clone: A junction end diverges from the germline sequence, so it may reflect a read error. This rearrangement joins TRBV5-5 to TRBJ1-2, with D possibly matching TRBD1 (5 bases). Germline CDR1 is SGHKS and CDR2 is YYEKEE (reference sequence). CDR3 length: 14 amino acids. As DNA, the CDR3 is TGTGCCAGCAGCTCAACTTTAGGGGAAAATGGCTCCACCTTC. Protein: CASSSTLGENGSTF.